The clone carrying this T cell receptor beta chain was detected ten times or more. MiXCR, applied by TCRdb to the RT-PCR reads, yields one record per CDR3 protein. The sample has about 960,000 distinct CDR3 sequences, about a sixth seen once. This sample was taken from a study of patients and donors after allogeneic stem cell transplantation. This receptor was obtained from a human donor who was either an allogeneic HSCT recipient or a stem cell or donor lymphocyte infusion donor (not recorded which). It is not recorded whose cells these are; they may come from a transplant donor. The sequenced sample was blood, either unsorted or a sorted T cell fraction (not recorded which).

The CDR3 sequence: CASGVGETQYF. As DNA, the CDR3 is TGTGCCAGCGGGGTGGGGGAGACCCAGTACTTC. This rearrangement joins TRBV7-2 to TRBJ2-5; D gene uncertain. V gave up 8 bases and J gave up 5 bases, with 9 bases separating them. Germline-derived CDR1 and CDR2 are SGHTA and FQGNSA. The CDR3 is 11 amino acids.